A single sample gave rise to the 21 T cell receptor beta chains below, sequenced in a study of blood T cell repertoires in COVID-19. Here immunoSEQ multiplex PCR was the method, and the copy in TCRdb shows in-frame clones only, minus some. In the table there are 200,000 to 250,000 clones, roughly 89% of which are singletons. The sequenced sample consisted of PBMCs or T cells enriched from blood (not recorded which). These receptors originate from a woman in her 30s who had recovered from COVID-19.

The chain uses TRBV19 and TRBJ1-1, with 7 bases aligning to TRBD1. V gave up 1 base and J gave up 1 base; unmatched junction bases: 0. The germline gives CDR1 LNHDA, CDR2 SQIVND (reference sequence). The CDR3 is 14 amino acids. Here the CDR3 DNA reads TGTGCCAGTAGTATAGGACAGGGGAACACTGAAGCTTTCTTT. Protein product: CASSIGQGNTEAFF.

The chain uses TRBV13 and TRBJ1-5; D gene unclear. The V gene lost 2 bases and the J gene lost 4 bases, with 3 bases spanning the gap. The CDR3 has 12 residues. Germline values: CDR1 PRHDT, CDR2 FYEKMQ (reference sequence). CDR3 region: CASSLPNQPQHF. DNA of the CDR3: TGTGCCAGCAGCTTACCTAATCAGCCCCAGCATTTT.

The chain employs TRBV9 and TRBJ2-3, with D perhaps matching TRBD2 (7 bases). CDR1 is SGDLS, CDR2 YYNGEE, per germline. Trimming removed 6 bases at V and 1 base at J, with 24 bases between. This CDR3 spans 18 amino acids. The CDR3 region is CASTPGRGTPYRTDTQYF. For the CDR3, the DNA is TGTGCCAGCACCCCTGGGAGGGGGACCCCCTACCGCACAGATACGCAGTATTTT.

This clone was observed once. This chain connects TRBV2 to TRBJ1-1; D is perhaps TRBD1 (6 bases). There are 14 residues in the CDR3. Germline V CDR1 and CDR2: SNHLY, FYNNEI. The ends were cut back, 6 bases at V and 5 bases at J, with 16 bases in the middle. The CDR3 reads CASSPNGGLTEAFF. CDR3 coding DNA: TGTGCCAGCAGCCCCAACGGGGGGCTTACTGAAGCTTTCTTT.

The CDR3 nucleotides are TGTGCCAGCTCAGAACGACAGGCAGCCTCTGGGGCCAACGTCCTGACTTTC. Protein sequence: CASSERQAASGANVLTF. The gene calls are TRBV18 and TRBJ2-6; possibly TRBD1 for D (6 bases). The CDR3 length is 17 residues. With 5 bases removed from V and 0 bases from J, the gap between germline ends came to 14 bases. Germline V gene sequence: CDR1 KGHSH, CDR2 LQKENI.

The J gene is TRBJ1-1, the V gene TRBV27; D is undetermined. CDR1 is MNHEY, CDR2 SMNVEV, per germline (reference sequence). Trimming removed 5 bases from V and 3 bases from J, with 13 bases in between. There are 14 residues in the CDR3. The DNA for the CDR3 is TGTGCCAGCAGTCCCCCCGGCGGATACACTGAAGCTTTCTTT. This codes for CASSPPGGYTEAFF.

V gene TRBV5-1 combines with J gene TRBJ2-7; 10 bases match TRBD1. With V trimmed by 7 bases and J by 2 bases, 6 bases remained unmatched. Germline CDR1 and CDR2: SGHRS and YFSETQ. The CDR3 runs to 14 residues. CDR3 DNA sequence: TGCGCCAGCGAACCCGGGACAGGGGCCTACGAGCAGTACTTC. Translation: CASEPGTGAYEQYF.

J is TRBJ1-1 and V is TRBV19; D ambiguous. This CDR3 region has 12 residues. Germline V gene lookup returns CDR1 LNHDA and CDR2 SQIVND (reference sequence). V was shortened by 5 bases and J by 10 bases, with 14 bases between the two germline ends. The CDR3 coding sequence is TGTGCCAGTAGTCCCTCGCATGCGGGAGCTTTCTTT. This gives the protein CASSPSHAGAFF.

The gene calls are TRBV27 and TRBJ1-2; a weak D match, TRBD1 (5 bases). This CDR3 spans 16 amino acids. The germline CDR1 and CDR2 sequences are MNHEY and SMNVEV (reference sequence). V was cut by 1 base and J by 4 bases, with 16 bases left in between. The CDR3 region has the DNA TGTGCCAGCAGTTTATTAATTGGGGGAGGGACCTATGGCTACACCTTC. It specifies CASSLLIGGGTYGYTF.

The chain couples TRBV19 to TRBJ1-4, with D maybe TRBD1 (5 bases). V gave up 4 bases and J gave up 0 bases, with 15 bases separating them. This CDR3 comprises 17 residues. The V gene's germline CDR1 is LNHDA and CDR2 SQIVND (reference sequence). CDR3 DNA: TGTGCCAGTAGTACTTGGACCGGGACTGCAACTAATGAAAAACTGTTTTTT. Amino acid sequence: CASSTWTGTATNEKLFF.

The V call is TRBV11-3, the J call TRBJ1-1, with 8 bases fitting TRBD1. CDR1 and CDR2 from the germline V gene are SGHNT and YENEEA. Trimming cost V 1 base and J 8 bases; bases outside gene matches: 6. This CDR3 contains 14 residues. CDR3: CASSLAGRTGEAFF. CDR3 in DNA: TGTGCCAGCAGCTTAGCAGGTCGGACAGGGGAAGCTTTCTTT.

The V call is TRBV7-2, the J call TRBJ1-6, with TRBD1 identical over 8 bases. The CDR3 sequence is 15 residues long. The germline gives CDR1 SGHTA, CDR2 FQGNSA. Unmatched junction bases numbered 4, after V lost 2 bases and J lost 7 bases. In DNA form, the CDR3 reads TGTGCCAGCAGCTTACGGACAGGGCGGAATTCACCCCTCCACTTT. Translating gives CASSLRTGRNSPLHF.

This clone was detected only once. The genes are TRBV5-1 and TRBJ1-2; TRBD1 is a possible D gene (6 bases). This CDR3 is 14 amino acids long. The germline V and J ends were trimmed by 0 bases and 0 bases, with 6 bases remaining between them. In germline, CDR1 is SGHRS, CDR2 YFSETQ. This CDR3 reads CASSLGDTNYGYTF. Written as DNA, the CDR3 is TGCGCCAGCAGCTTGGGGGACACTAACTATGGCTACACCTTC. Filled out from reference TRBV5-1 and TRBJ1-2, the complete variable domain reads KAGVTQTPRYLIKTRGQQVTLSCSPISGHRSVSWYQQTPGQGLQFLFEYFSETQRNKGNFPGRFSGRQFSNSRSEMNVSTLELGDSALYLCASSLGDTNYGYTFGSGTRLTVV.

This clone was observed once. The CDR3 protein is CASIGGFNGNTIYF. As DNA, the CDR3 is TGTGCCAGCATCGGAGGGTTTAACGGAAACACCATATATTTT. The genes are TRBV7-9 and TRBJ1-3; D gene uncertain. The CDR3 contains 14 residues. Looked up from germline, CDR1 is SEHNR and CDR2 is FQNEAQ (reference sequence). Trimming removed 7 bases from V and 4 bases from J, with 14 bases in between.

This clone was counted once. The CDR3 region is CASSQDQGVGAQHF. CDR3 nucleotides: TGTGCCAGCAGCCAAGATCAAGGGGTTGGGGCCCAGCATTTT. The chain couples TRBV4-2 to TRBJ1-5; the D gene is possibly TRBD1 (5 bases). CDR1 is LGHNA, CDR2 YNFKEQ, per germline. This CDR3 has 14 residues. Trimming shortened V by 0 bases and J by 11 bases, and 14 bases separated the two germline ends.

The chain uses TRBV5-4 and TRBJ1-1; no firm D call. Germline V gives CDR1 SGHNT, CDR2 YYREEE (reference sequence). The CDR3 is made up of 11 amino acids. V shed 9 bases and J shed 1 base, with 7 bases lying between them. The CDR3 bases are TGTGCCACCCGCGCGAACACTGAAGCTTTCTTT. Translated, it gives CATRANTEAFF.

V is TRBV24-1 and J is TRBJ2-4; D may be TRBD2 (5 bases). From germline, CDR1 is KGHDR and CDR2 SFDVKD. The CDR3 length is 14 residues. V gave up 4 bases and J gave up 6 bases, with 12 bases separating them. The CDR3 loop reads CATSEGGSINIQYF. The DNA for the CDR3 is TGTGCCACCAGTGAAGGCGGGTCGATAAACATTCAGTACTTC.

This chain joins TRBV18 and TRBJ2-7; 7 positions agree with TRBD2. The CDR3 totals 13 residues. Germline trimming cut 9 bases from V and 7 bases from J; bases unmatched to any gene: 12. Germline V gene data show CDR1 as KGHSH and CDR2 as LQKENI. DNA for the CDR3: TGTGCCAGTTCCCCTACTAGCGTGGGGGAGCAGTACTTC. Protein sequence: CASSPTSVGEQYF.

J is TRBJ2-2 and V is TRBV4-2; the D gene is possibly TRBD2 (6 bases). Germline CDR1 is LGHNA and CDR2 is YNFKEQ. Deletions cut 2 bases from V and 6 bases from J, with 10 bases between. This CDR3 spans 14 amino acids. CDR3 amino acids: CASSQSSVPGELFF. The CDR3 coding sequence is TGTGCCAGCAGCCAATCTAGCGTCCCCGGGGAGCTGTTTTTT.

This clone was counted a single time. The chain has TRBV11-3 and TRBJ2-7; perhaps TRBD1 as D (6 bases). Germline V gene lookup returns CDR1 SGHNT and CDR2 YENEEA. This CDR3 spans 14 amino acids. V was pared by 0 bases and J by 2 bases, with 8 bases between. The chain's CDR3 is CASSLDGQTYEQYF. The CDR3 bases are TGTGCCAGCAGCTTAGATGGACAGACCTACGAGCAGTACTTC.

This clone has a single count. The genes are TRBV7-6 and TRBJ2-5, with 9 nucleotides matching TRBD1. J lost 10 bases, V lost 0 bases, and 3 bases had no gene match. The CDR3 sequence is 13 residues long. Germline CDR1 SGHVS, CDR2 FNYEAQ. The CDR3 DNA follows: TGTGCCAGCAGCTTAGCTGGGACAGGGAGCCAGTACTTC. This encodes CASSLAGTGSQYF.